This T cell receptor (beta chain) was recorded in a study of shared clonotypes between healthy human individuals. Whole-study context: Used for every donor were three CD4 naive, three CD4 memory, two CD8 naive and one CD8 memory plate.

A split of CD4+ cells into CD45RA+ naive and CD45RA-negative memory subsets was performed. This clone was detected once. The junction departs from the called germline gene at one end, perhaps through a read error. The CDR3 loop spans 14 amino acids. The germline CDR1 and CDR2 sequences are MDHEN and SYDVKM. Sorted-subset replicate PCR reactions contained about 200 ng DNA, corresponding to some 28,000 T cell genomes. Some clones are missing from TCRdb's copy, which holds only in-frame ones; the method was immunoSEQ multiplex PCR. This sample has around 1.1 million clones, with around 77% found just once.

V gene TRBV28 combines with J gene TRBJ2-7, with D possibly being TRBD2 (5 bases). The sequenced material came from memory CD4+ T cells from PBMCs. The subset here: CD45RA-negative fraction. The sequence came from a man aged 18-30 years in good health. Some clones in this sample may be carry-over from other donors' samples. The CDR3: CASRTFGLAGKVDF. The CDR3 coding sequence is TGTGCCAGCAGGACCTTTGGGCTAGCCGGGAAGGTGGACTTC.